These 2 T cell receptor beta chains were all obtained from the same sample, sequenced in a study of T cell changes during pregnancy in multiple sclerosis (dated by TCRdb to between 2017 and 2020). Library preparation employed the immunoSEQ multiplex PCR assay. TCRdb holds this immuneACCESS table with in-frame rearrangements only. Some clones are missing; in checked studies, unresolved V genes explain under half, and the rest has no known cause. The sample profile shows over 35,000 clones; approximately 92% of them were found once. Over 0.95% of the sample rests with the top ten. Source: peripheral blood, taken before pregnancy. The receptor set was obtained from a female donor with multiple sclerosis, enrolled in a pregnancy study.

The rearrangement joins TRBV5-5 to TRBJ1-2; possibly TRBD1 for D (5 bases). Germline assignment: CDR1 SGHKS and CDR2 YYEKEE (reference sequence). The V gene lost 4 bases and the J gene lost 1 base, with 8 bases spanning the gap. The CDR3 has 13 amino acids. The DNA of the CDR3 is TGTGCCAGCAGCACAGACAGTAACTATGGCTACACCTTC. Translating it yields CASSTDSNYGYTF.

The chain couples TRBV27 to TRBJ2-7; the D gene is possibly TRBD1 (6 bases). V was clipped by 4 bases and J by 3 bases, with 13 bases between them. Germline CDR1 MNHEY, CDR2 SMNVEV (reference sequence). This CDR3 has 14 amino acids. CDR3 sequence: CASSWVPRGYEQYF. CDR3 bases: TGTGCCAGCAGTTGGGTGCCCAGGGGCTACGAGCAGTACTTC.